Presented here are 11 T cell receptor beta chains from one specimen sequenced in a study of vaccination effects on CD4 cells after COVID-19. Under the ViraFEST assay, PBMC were stimulated with viral peptide pools so that antigen-specific CD4+ T cells expanded. Sequencing was performed afterwards. On roughly day 9 of culture, CD4+ T cells were separated out. Produced via immunoSEQ multiplex PCR; TCRdb's table is partial and in-frame only. The data show under 85,000 clones, approximately 74% seen once. Their antigens remain unidentified. The specimen was CD4+ T cells from PBMCs cultured with HCoV-229E spike peptides, collected before COVID-19 vaccination. Receptors originate from a human donor who received a COVID-19 vaccine.

The chain carries TRBV29-1 and TRBJ1-1; D not resolved. This CDR3 comprises 12 residues. With 4 bases removed from V and 4 bases from J, the gap between germline ends came to 10 bases. Looked up from germline, CDR1 is SQVTM and CDR2 is ANQGSEA. CDR3 sequence reads: CSVGAAGTEAFF. The CDR3, as DNA: TGCAGCGTTGGAGCCGCCGGCACTGAAGCTTTCTTT.

A single count supports this clone. The chain joins TRBV6-2 or TRBV6-3 to TRBJ1-2, with 9 positions matching TRBD1. CDR3 length: 15 residues. The junction had 6 bases not matched to a gene; V was cut back by 0 bases and J by 7 bases. Germline V gives CDR1 MNHEY, CDR2 SVGEGT. Here the CDR3 reads CASSYSGTGMIGYTF. DNA of the CDR3: TGTGCCAGCAGTTACTCGGGGACAGGGATGATTGGCTACACCTTC.

The V and J genes are TRBV5-6 and TRBJ2-1; TRBD1 matches at 9 bases. The CDR3 contains 14 residues. Looked up from germline, CDR1 is SGHDT and CDR2 is YYEEEE. J gave up 6 bases and V 4 bases, and 5 bases lay outside the gene matches. The CDR3 protein is CASSLGQGGNEQFF. The CDR3 nucleotides are TGTGCCAGCAGCCTGGGACAGGGAGGCAATGAGCAGTTCTTC.

This chain links TRBV4-3 with TRBJ1-6, with TRBD1 matching 9 bases. Germline loops: CDR1 LGHNA, CDR2 YSLEER. Germline trimming cut 0 bases from V and 7 bases from J; bases unmatched to any gene: 13. CDR3 length: 19 residues. The CDR3 DNA is TGCGCCAGCAGCCAAGAGGGGACCGGGACAGGGAGTAGGAATTCACCCCTCCACTTT. The encoded protein is CASSQEGTGTGSRNSPLHF.

This clone was seen a few times. This sequence joins TRBV6-5 and TRBJ1-3; 7 positions agree with TRBD1. Germline CDR1 MNHEY, CDR2 SVGAGI. Unmatched junction bases numbered 5, after V lost 8 bases and J lost 4 bases. CDR3 length: 13 amino acids. CDR3 DNA sequence: TGTGCCAGCGCCTTACAGGGGGGAAACACCATATATTTT. Translated, it gives CASALQGGNTIYF.

This clone was seen more than once but under ten times. The V and J genes are TRBV4-1 and TRBJ1-6; D is unresolved. CDR1 is MGHRA, CDR2 YSYEKL, per germline. The CDR3 runs 14 residues. Trimming pared 0 bases from V and 9 bases from J, leaving 9 bases between. The CDR3 reads CASSQEGILSPLHF. The DNA for the CDR3 is TGCGCCAGCAGCCAAGAAGGTATTCTTTCACCCCTCCACTTT.

This clone was detected once. The rearrangement uses TRBV30 and TRBJ1-4; a weak D match, TRBD1 (5 bases). CDR3 length: 13 amino acids. Trimming pared 7 bases from V and 3 bases from J, leaving 12 bases between. Germline lookup yields CDR1 GTSNPN and CDR2 SVGIG (reference sequence). The CDR3 DNA reads TGTGCCTTCACCCGACAGCCTAATGAAAAACTGTTTTTT. Residues: CAFTRQPNEKLFF.

The chain combines TRBV9 with TRBJ1-2; TRBD1 is a possible D gene (6 bases). There are 14 residues in the CDR3. V was shortened by 2 bases and J by 3 bases, with 11 bases between the two germline ends. Germline assignment: CDR1 SGDLS and CDR2 YYNGEE. For the CDR3, the DNA is TGTGCCAGCAGCGTCCCGGGGGGCGACTATGGCTACACCTTC. It codes for CASSVPGGDYGYTF. The full variable domain, in which reference TRBV9 and TRBJ1-2 provide the parts outside the CDR3, is DSGVTQTPKHLITATGQRVTLRCSPRSGDLSVYWYQQSLDQGLQFLIQYYNGEERAKGNILERFSAQQFPDLHSELNLSSLELGDSALYFCASSVPGGDYGYTFGSGTRLTVV.

In DNA, the CDR3 is TGTGCCAGCAGCTTAGTAGGGAACACTGGAAACACCATATATTTT. It is translated as CASSLVGNTGNTIYF. V is TRBV7-9 and J is TRBJ1-3; no firm D call. The CDR3 covers 15 residues. Per the germline V gene, CDR1 is SEHNR and CDR2 is FQNEAQ (reference sequence). V was clipped by 1 base and J by 2 bases, with 9 bases between them. The variable domain in full, with the rest retrieved from reference TRBV7-9 and TRBJ1-3, is DTGVSQNPRHKITKRGQNVTFRCDPISEHNRLYWYRQTLGQGPEFLTYFQNEAQLEKSRLLSDRFSAERPKGSFSTLEIQRTEQGDSAMYLCASSLVGNTGNTIYFGEGSWLTVV.

V gene TRBV5-1 combines with J gene TRBJ2-5, with D perhaps matching TRBD1 (6 bases). This CDR3 region has 14 residues. Between the trimmed V and J ends, which lost 0 bases and 0 bases, there was a span of 6 bases. In germline, CDR1 is SGHRS, CDR2 YFSETQ. CDR3 sequence: CASSLGTDQETQYF. Here the CDR3 DNA reads TGCGCCAGCAGCTTGGGGACAGACCAAGAGACCCAGTACTTC.

The chain couples TRBV28 to TRBJ1-2; D perhaps matches TRBD1 (6 bases). Trimming removed 7 bases at V and 8 bases at J, with 26 bases between. Per the germline V gene, CDR1 is MDHEN and CDR2 is SYDVKM. The CDR3 runs to 16 residues. DNA for the CDR3: TGTGCCAGCATCCCTATAGACGGGTCAGGGGCTCGAGGCTACACCTTC. Its translation is CASIPIDGSGARGYTF.